This T cell receptor beta chain emerged from a study of blood T cells in healthy people across ages. Ten or more counts support this clonotype. With a J-beta primer mix and a sample-barcoded 5' primer, a second PCR ran roughly 7 to 11 cycles. Each cDNA molecule received a tag from a template-switch adaptor that had 12 random nucleotides. TCRdb independently ran MiXCR on the 5' RACE reads; one entry per CDR3 protein. The sample lists about 840,000 distinct CDR3 sequences; roughly 29% were seen once. In germline, CDR1 is SQVTM, CDR2 ANQGSEA. The CDR3 has 13 amino acids. V was trimmed by 7 bases and J by 3 bases, leaving 15 bases between them. These data also formed part of another study, on T cells of mothers and their children.

The chain employs TRBV29-1 and TRBJ2-5; D might be TRBD1 (6 bases). The source is a woman aged 40-49 years in good health. The specimen was blood. The CDR3 bases are TGCAGCGCCCGACAGGCGGTCAAAGAGACCCAGTACTTC. It is translated as CSARQAVKETQYF.